Included here is one T cell receptor beta chain sequence, with context. This record comes from a study of blood T cell repertoires in COVID-19. Background on the study: Specimens from acute and convalescent COVID-19 originated in the United States, Italy and Spain. The analysed material was cDNA or gDNA that came from T cells, B-cell-depleted T cells, or PBMCs.

Seattle enrolled patients during active infection and tracked them longitudinally. Libraries were prepared by immunoSEQ multiplex PCR; TCRdb keeps only in-frame clonotypes and omits some of them. The data show 150,000 or so clones, more than 65% seen once. The CDR3 has 14 residues. Germline CDR1 is SGHAT and CDR2 is FQNNGV. V lost 1 base and J lost 1, with 8 bases in between. The sample was peripheral blood. V is TRBV11-2 and J is TRBJ2-7; possibly TRBD1 for D (5 bases). This clonotype was obtained from a woman in her sixties or seventies with COVID-19, enrolled during active disease. The CDR3: CASSLAQGSYEQYF. CDR3 in DNA: TGTGCCAGCAGCTTAGCTCAGGGATCCTACGAGCAGTACTTC.